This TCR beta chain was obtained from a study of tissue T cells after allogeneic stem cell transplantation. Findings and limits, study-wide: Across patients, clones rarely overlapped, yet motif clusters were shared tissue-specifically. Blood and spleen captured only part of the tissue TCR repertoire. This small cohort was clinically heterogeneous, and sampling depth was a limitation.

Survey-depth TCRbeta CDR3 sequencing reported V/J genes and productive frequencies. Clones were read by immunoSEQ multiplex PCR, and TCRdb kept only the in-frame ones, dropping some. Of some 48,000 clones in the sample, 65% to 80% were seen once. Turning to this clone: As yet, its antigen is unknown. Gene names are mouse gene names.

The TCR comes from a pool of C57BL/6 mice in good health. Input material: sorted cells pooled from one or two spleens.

CDR3 DNA (partial): TGTGCCAGCAGCCAAGACGGCAATAGTGCAGAAACGCTGTAT. Its protein is CASSQDGNSAETLY. The CDR3 reads in full as CASSQDGNSAETLYF. This chain connects TRBV5 to TRBJ2-3; D is undetermined. The read stops 1 residue short of the end of the CDR3; the missing end is completed from the germline J gene. CDR1 is LGHNA, CDR2 YNLKQL, per germline (reference sequence). Trimming left V 0 bases short and J 0 bases short, with 7 bases between. This CDR3 spans 15 amino acids.